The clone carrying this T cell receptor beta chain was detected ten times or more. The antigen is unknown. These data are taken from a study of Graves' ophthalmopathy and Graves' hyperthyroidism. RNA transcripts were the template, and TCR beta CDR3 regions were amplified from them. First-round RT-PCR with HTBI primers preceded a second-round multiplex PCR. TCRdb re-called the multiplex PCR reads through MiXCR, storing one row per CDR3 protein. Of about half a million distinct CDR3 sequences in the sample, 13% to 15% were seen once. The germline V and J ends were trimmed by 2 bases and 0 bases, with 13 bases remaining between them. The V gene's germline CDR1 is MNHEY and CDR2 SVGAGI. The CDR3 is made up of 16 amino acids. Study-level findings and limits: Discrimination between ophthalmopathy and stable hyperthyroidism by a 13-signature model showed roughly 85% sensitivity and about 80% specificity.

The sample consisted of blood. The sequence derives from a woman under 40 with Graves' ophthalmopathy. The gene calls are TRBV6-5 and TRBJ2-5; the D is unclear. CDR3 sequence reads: CASSYLITENQETQYF. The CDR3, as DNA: TGTGCCAGCAGTTACCTAATCACAGAAAACCAAGAGACCCAGTACTTC.